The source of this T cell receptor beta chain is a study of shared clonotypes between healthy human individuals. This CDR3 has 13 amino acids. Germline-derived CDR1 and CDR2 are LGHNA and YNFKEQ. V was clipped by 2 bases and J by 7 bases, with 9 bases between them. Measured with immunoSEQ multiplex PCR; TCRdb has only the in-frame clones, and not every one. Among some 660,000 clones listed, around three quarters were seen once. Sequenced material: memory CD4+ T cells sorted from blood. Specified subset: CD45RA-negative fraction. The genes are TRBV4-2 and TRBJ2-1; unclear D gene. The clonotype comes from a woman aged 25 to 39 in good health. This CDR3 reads CASSQFLGNEQFF. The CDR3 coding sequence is TGTGCCAGCAGCCAATTTCTCGGGAATGAGCAGTTCTTC.